Listed here are 8 T cell receptor beta chains from one sample, sequenced in a study of blood T cell repertoires in COVID-19. This table comes from immunoSEQ multiplex PCR, and its TCRdb copy is limited to in-frame clones, with some not included. The repertoire holds about 190,000 clones, with over 75% as singletons. The sample comprised peripheral blood. These receptors were collected from a woman in her 70s with acute or convalescent COVID-19.

With respect to this clone: This sample includes further DNA sequences coding for the same CDR3. The CDR3 DNA follows: TGTGCCAGCAGCGTCGGGACAGTTAATGAAAAACTGTTTTTT. It yields the protein CASSVGTVNEKLFF. J is TRBJ1-4 and V is TRBV9; the match to TRBD1 covers 7 bases. The trim removed 2 bases at V and 4 bases at J, leaving 2 bases unmatched. In germline, CDR1 is SGDLS, CDR2 YYNGEE. This CDR3 is built from 14 residues.

This clone was detected once. The J gene is TRBJ2-7, the V gene TRBV14, with TRBD2 matching over 7 bases. V was pared by 5 bases and J by 4 bases, with 8 bases of the junction left unmatched. CDR1 SGHDN and CDR2 FVKESK come from the germline V gene. The CDR3 has 14 amino acids. The CDR3: CASSFSTGGYEQYF. In DNA, the CDR3 is TGTGCCAGCAGCTTTTCGACCGGGGGGTACGAGCAGTACTTC.

The chain employs TRBV24-1 and TRBJ2-7; D gene uncertain. Looked up from germline, CDR1 is KGHDR and CDR2 is SFDVKD. Trimming left V 2 bases short and J 1 base short, with 14 bases between. The CDR3 length is 16 residues. CDR3 protein: CATSDSTPRSSYEQYF. DNA of the CDR3: TGTGCCACCAGTGATTCGACTCCCAGATCTTCCTACGAGCAGTACTTC.

The rearrangement joins TRBV3-1 (or the pseudogene TRBV3-2) to TRBJ2-3; no clear D. The CDR3 spans 14 residues. The V gene's germline CDR1 is LGHDT and CDR2 YNNKEL (reference sequence). Between the trimmed V and J ends, which lost 0 bases and 0 bases, there was a span of 4 bases. The CDR3 nucleotides are TGTGCCAGCAGCCAAGATCCTAGCACAGATACGCAGTATTTT. As protein: CASSQDPSTDTQYF.

The chain recombines TRBV2 with TRBJ2-3; TRBD2 agrees at 8 bases. CDR3 length: 16 amino acids. V dropped 4 bases and J dropped 0; count of bases not matched to a gene: 6. Germline lookup yields CDR1 SNHLY and CDR2 FYNNEI. CDR3 in amino acids: CASSAGTSRSTDTQYF. The CDR3 DNA is TGTGCCAGCAGTGCCGGGACTAGTAGGAGCACAGATACGCAGTATTTT.

The V call is TRBV29-1, the J call TRBJ1-1; no reliable D call. CDR3 length: 13 residues. CDR1 is SQVTM and CDR2 is ANQGSEA in the germline V gene. V lost 5 bases to trimming and J lost 5 bases, with 15 bases between them. The CDR3 region has the DNA TGCAGCGTTAGACAAACCTTGTGGACTGAAGCTTTCTTT. This gives the protein CSVRQTLWTEAFF.

A few counts support this clone. The gene calls are TRBV7-3 and TRBJ2-5, with D uncertain. Trimming shortened V by 1 base and J by 5 bases, and 14 bases separated the two germline ends. Germline loops: CDR1 SGHTA, CDR2 FQGTGA. CDR3 length equals 15 residues. The CDR3 nucleotides read TGTGCCAGCAGCTTAAGGCCAGACTCGAGGGAGACCCAGTACTTC. Its protein product is CASSLRPDSRETQYF.

This sequence joins TRBV28 and TRBJ2-7, with 7 bases fitting TRBD2. This CDR3 spans 13 amino acids. J lost 2 bases, V lost 5 bases, and 3 bases had no gene match. The germline gives CDR1 MDHEN, CDR2 SYDVKM. CDR3 sequence reads: CASSRGGPYEQYF. The DNA of the CDR3 is TGTGCCAGCAGTCGCGGGGGTCCCTACGAGCAGTACTTC.